This T cell receptor beta chain was sequenced during a study of cytomegalovirus exposure and HLA in healthy donors. The study, taken as a whole, reports: According to a later analysis, most TCR beta chains associated with CMV appeared HLA-restricted. A few CMV-associated chains were confirmed in vitro to be specific for CMV antigens.

On this clone: Its cognate antigen is unknown.

CDR1 SSHAT and CDR2 FNYEAQ come from the germline V gene (reference sequence). V dropped 4 bases and J dropped 7; count of bases not matched to a gene: 5. The CDR3 sequence is 14 residues long. The PCR made use of 60 Vbeta and 13 Jbeta primers. The table came from immunoSEQ multiplex PCR; TCRdb's copy has only in-frame clones and leaves some out. The sample lists 100,000 to 150,000 clones, 70% to 80% occurring once. Source material: PBMCs. The source is a man aged 50 to 60 in good health and CMV-seronegative. The chain recombines TRBV7-7 with TRBJ1-5; TRBD1 agrees at 9 bases. CDR3 in amino acids: CASSWTGEGQPQHF. The CDR3 DNA sequence: TGTGCCAGCAGCTGGACAGGGGAGGGCCAGCCCCAGCATTTT.